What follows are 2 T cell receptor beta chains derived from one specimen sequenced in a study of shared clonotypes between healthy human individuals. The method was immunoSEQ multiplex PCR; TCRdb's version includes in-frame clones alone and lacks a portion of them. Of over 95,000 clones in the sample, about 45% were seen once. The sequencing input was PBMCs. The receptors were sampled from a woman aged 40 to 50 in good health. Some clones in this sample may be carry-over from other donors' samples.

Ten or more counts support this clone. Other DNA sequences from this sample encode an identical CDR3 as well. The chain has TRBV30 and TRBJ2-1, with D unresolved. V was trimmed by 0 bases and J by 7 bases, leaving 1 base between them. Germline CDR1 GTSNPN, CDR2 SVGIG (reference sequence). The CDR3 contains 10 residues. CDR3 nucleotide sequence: TGTGCCTGGAGTGTAAATGAGCAGTTCTTC. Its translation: CAWSVNEQFF.

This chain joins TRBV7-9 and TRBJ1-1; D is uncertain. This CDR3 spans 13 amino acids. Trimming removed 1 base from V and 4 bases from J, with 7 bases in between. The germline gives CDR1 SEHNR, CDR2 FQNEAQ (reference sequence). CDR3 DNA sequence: TGTGCCAGCAGCTTAGAGGTGGGCACTGAAGCTTTCTTT. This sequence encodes CASSLEVGTEAFF.